This entry features one T cell receptor (beta chain) sequence. Only in-frame clones appear in the TCRdb table, and some are missing; sequencing was by immunoSEQ multiplex PCR. Among about 43,000 clones listed, around 90% were seen once. The data are from a study of cytomegalovirus exposure and HLA in healthy donors. This CDR3 spans 17 amino acids. CDR1 and CDR2 from the germline V gene are MDHEN and SYDVKM. Trimming took 5 bases from V and 4 from J; bases not matched to a gene: 8. Source material: PBMCs. V usage is TRBV28 and J usage is TRBJ1-4; 12 positions agree with TRBD1. The source is a man aged 18 to 30 in good health and CMV-seronegative. Here the CDR3 reads CASSSSGTGGDNEKLFF. Here the CDR3 DNA reads TGTGCCAGCAGTAGCTCCGGGACAGGGGGCGATAATGAAAAACTGTTTTTT.